Listed here is a single TCR beta chain. This clonotype was seen many times. No antigen is known for it. Per-base qualities were not stored, and no clone one base away is much larger. Per the germline V gene, MNHEY is the CDR1 and SVGEGT is the CDR2. The CDR3 contains 14 residues, cysteine and phenylalanine counted. Left in the record is the CDR3 DNA by itself, 42 bases read in frame from the first base. The germline ends are 6 bases apart after V is trimmed by 4 bases and J by 2 bases. This specimen comes from a study of neurological immune-mediated disorders (dated by TCRdb to the late 2010s). For context, the study as a whole: Among the roughly 34 multiple sclerosis patients, relapsing-remitting MS was present in some 31 and secondary progressive MS was present in 3. The study compared peripheral blood TCR-beta repertoires of HTLV-I-associated myelopathy (HAM/TSP) patients, multiple sclerosis patients and healthy controls using UMI-based sequencing. The approximately 100 TCR-beta libraries included longitudinal samples, technical triplicates and paired sorted CD4+ and CD8+ T-cell subsets alongside PBMC samples. Of the approximately 66 subjects in the cohort, about 14 were HAM/TSP patients, approximately 34 were multiple sclerosis patients, and approximately 20 were healthy controls.

Results and caveats for the whole study, not just this receptor: The MS cluster showed no association with clinical or MRI features, and the authors stated that larger cohorts are needed. TCR clonal expansion was highest in HAM/TSP patients and lowest in MS patients, with MS patients falling below even healthy controls. Across subjects, expanded clones never shared an identical CDR3 amino acid sequence, which suggests that the TCR-beta repertoires in every group were private. In a phylogenetic analysis, the repertoires of 18 out of 34 MS patients fell into a single cluster of related CDR3 sequences, pointing to a possible signature at the repertoire level.

For the unsorted PBMC libraries, 2 million PBMCs were stored in RNAlater at -80 degrees C until RNA extraction and were used to generate the libraries. The multiple sclerosis patients were enrolled in a US clinical protocol that used magnetic resonance imaging to evaluate disease progression. Peripheral blood was subjected to Ficoll-Hypaque density gradient centrifugation to isolate PBMCs, which were then cryopreserved in liquid nitrogen. cDNA was synthesized by template-switch 5'RACE using a primer carrying a 10-nucleotide random unique molecular identifier by which each TCR transcript was tagged. Every sequencing run covered 15-18 subjects and yielded more than 160 million TCR-beta sequences. Total RNA was extracted with the RNeasy kit. The KAPA Real-time Library Amplification kit was used to amplify TCR-beta VDJ regions with primers for the TCR constant region and the 5'RACE anchor. A first PCR added sample indexes and Illumina adaptors, and a second PCR then raised library yield. After purification with Ampure beads, the TCR product of roughly 650 bp was size-selected on a 2% E-gel SizeSelection system. Before pooling, library quality was assessed on a Bioanalyzer, concentration was determined with Qubit, and library quantification was performed with the Kapa Library Quantification kit. Libraries were sequenced paired-end 2 x 150 bp on an Illumina HiSeq 2500. To increase sequence diversity, about 24-32% phiX was spiked into each library pool. Per the original workflow: Quality-filtered reads were processed with the UMI-based MiGEC pipeline, which removed over 75% of raw TCR sequences during error correction. IMGT germline references were used for alignment of VDJ genes, and clonotypes were defined by a unique CDR3 amino acid sequence together with V-J genes. VDJtools evaluated clonal expansion, Shannon diversity and CDR3 relatedness (CalcPairwiseDistances, ClusterSamples); CLCbio workbench built phylogenetic trees. Expanded clones were defined as having at least 8 unique UMIs, based on coefficient-of-variation modelling across technical triplicates. Using fastp at Q25 and MiXCR, TCRdb reprocessed the public reads and kept productive beta chains. Rows with a matching CDR3 protein are joined into one entry that keeps the most common DNA and genes. These V and J calls rely on TCRdb rather than the paper's analysis. In this sample the table shows roughly 120,000 distinct CDR3 sequences, around 3% of which occur a single time. Roughly 1.3% of the sample is taken by the ten largest.

This clonotype was obtained from a woman aged 25 to 45 with multiple sclerosis. This sequence uses TRBV6-2 or TRBV6-3 and TRBJ2-6; a confident D gene designation cannot be given. The sequencing sample was made of PBMCs. The bases read TGTGCCAGCAGTTCTAGGGCTGGGGCCAACGTCCTGACTTTC. Translation gives CASSSRAGANVLTF.